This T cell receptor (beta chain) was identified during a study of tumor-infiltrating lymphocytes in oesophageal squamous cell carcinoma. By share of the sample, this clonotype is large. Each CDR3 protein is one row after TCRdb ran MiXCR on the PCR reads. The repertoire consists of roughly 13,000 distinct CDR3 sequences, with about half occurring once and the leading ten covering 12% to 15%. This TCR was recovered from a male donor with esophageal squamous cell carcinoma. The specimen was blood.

The CDR3 DNA is TGTGCCAGCAGCTTAGTAGGACAGGTACAAGAGACCCAGTACTTC. This gives the protein CASSLVGQVQETQYF. The rearrangement links TRBV7-6 to TRBJ2-5; 7 nucleotides line up with TRBD1. CDR1 is SGHVS, CDR2 FNYEAQ, per germline. V shed 1 base and J 2 bases; nucleotides not matched to a gene: 4. The CDR3 runs to 15 residues.